The clone carrying this T cell receptor beta chain occurred a few times. This CDR3 has 14 amino acids. CDR1 is SGHRS, CDR2 YFSETQ, per germline. V was pared by 4 bases and J by 5 bases, with 6 bases of the junction left unmatched. This record comes from a study of blood T cells in healthy people across ages. A second about 6 to 12 cycle PCR used barcoded and J-beta primers. TCRdb recomputed calls from the 5' RACE reads with MiXCR, one row per CDR3 protein. The table lists 720,000 or so distinct CDR3 sequences, roughly 41% of them singletons. They isolated at least 6 million PBMCs from each sample. The clonotype comes from an older man in good health. The chain joins TRBV5-1 to TRBJ2-3, with 8 bases fitting TRBD2. Source material: blood. CDR3 sequence reads: CASSPGGAEDTQYF. The CDR3 coding sequence is TGCGCCAGCAGCCCCGGGGGGGCCGAAGATACGCAGTATTTT.